The 17 T cell receptor beta chains reported below all come from one sample, sequenced in a study of technical replicates of blood from several donors. The table came from immunoSEQ multiplex PCR; TCRdb's copy has only in-frame clones and leaves some out. This sample yields about 59,000 clones, of which around 95% are seen a single time; approximately 4% belongs to the top ten. Specimen: PBMCs. All receptors come from a human donor in good health. Some clones in this sample may be carry-over from other donors' samples.

This chain joins TRBV30 and TRBJ2-4; 8 bases line up with TRBD1. The CDR3 totals 17 residues. CDR1 GTSNPN and CDR2 SVGIG come from the germline V gene (reference sequence). J lost 1 base, V lost 2 bases, and 10 bases had no gene match. The CDR3, as DNA: TGTGCCTGGAGTACCCGGACAGGGTTTGACGCCAAAAACATTCAGTACTTC. Translating gives CAWSTRTGFDAKNIQYF.

This clone was counted only a few times. V usage is TRBV29-1 and J usage is TRBJ1-1; the D is unclear. V dropped 7 bases and J dropped 1 base, with 16 bases sitting between them. Germline V gives CDR1 SQVTM, CDR2 ANQGSEA. The CDR3 extends over 14 amino acids. The CDR3 region has the DNA TGCAGCGCTTTCGCAGGAGGTCGGAACACTGAAGCTTTCTTT. Protein: CSAFAGGRNTEAFF.

The rearrangement uses TRBV4-2 and TRBJ1-5, with 8 nucleotides matching TRBD1. Looked up from germline, CDR1 is LGHNA and CDR2 is YNFKEQ. This CDR3 region has 14 residues. After removal of 5 bases from V and 6 bases from J, the junction contained 6 bases not matched to a gene. CDR3 sequence reads: CASSIGQGSQPQHF. CDR3 DNA: TGTGCCAGCAGCATCGGACAGGGTAGTCAGCCCCAGCATTTT.

The chain is built from TRBV5-1 and TRBJ1-1, with 9 bases that match TRBD1. This CDR3 has 14 residues. V shed 4 bases and J 6 bases; nucleotides not matched to a gene: 7. Germline CDR1 is SGHRS and CDR2 is YFSETQ. The CDR3 DNA is TGCGCCAGCAGCCGACAGGGGGATGACCCTGAAGCTTTCTTT. Residues: CASSRQGDDPEAFF.

The V and J genes are TRBV7-6 and TRBJ1-4; tentatively, D is TRBD1 (5 bases). Germline V lookup: CDR1 SGHVS, CDR2 FNYEAQ. V was cut by 5 bases and J by 4 bases, with 11 bases left in between. The CDR3 is 14 amino acids. The CDR3 spells CASSQTEVNEKLFF. The CDR3 nucleotides read TGTGCCAGCAGCCAGACAGAAGTTAATGAAAAACTGTTTTTT.

The V and J genes are TRBV10-3 and TRBJ2-5; TRBD1 is a possible D gene (6 bases). Germline V gives CDR1 ENHRY, CDR2 SYGVKD. V lost 5 bases, J lost 4 bases, and 20 bases lay in between. The length of the CDR3 is 16 residues. For the CDR3, the DNA is TGTGCCATCAGTCAGGGGCTCCGTGGCGGTACAGAGACCCAGTACTTC. It translates to CAISQGLRGGTETQYF.

This clone was seen just once. This sequence joins TRBV5-1 and TRBJ2-1, with 9 bases that match TRBD2. The CDR3 extends over 14 amino acids. Per germline, CDR1 SGHRS and CDR2 YFSETQ. After removal of 0 bases from V and 6 bases from J, the junction contained 1 base not matched to a gene. Here the CDR3 reads CASSLGREGNEQFF. The CDR3 DNA reads TGCGCCAGCAGCTTGGGGCGGGAGGGCAATGAGCAGTTCTTC.

V is TRBV2 and J is TRBJ2-3; D might be TRBD2 (5 bases). Germline V gene data show CDR1 as SNHLY and CDR2 as FYNNEI. The CDR3 sequence is 14 residues long. V lost 7 bases and J 6 bases, leaving 17 bases between the germline ends. CDR3 amino acids: CASISGGRADTQYF. The CDR3 region has the DNA TGTGCCAGCATAAGCGGAGGCCGGGCGGATACGCAGTATTTT.

V gene TRBV19 combines with J gene TRBJ2-1; tentative D call: TRBD1 (6 bases). V lost 6 bases and J lost 4, with 22 bases in between. The CDR3 totals 17 residues. CDR1 is LNHDA and CDR2 is SQIVND in the germline V gene (reference sequence). CDR3: CASRRTTRGTPYNEQFF. CDR3 sequence (DNA): TGTGCCAGTAGGAGAACAACGAGGGGGACCCCATACAATGAGCAGTTCTTC.

V and J are TRBV6-1 and TRBJ2-7; 7 nucleotides match TRBD1. With V trimmed by 5 bases and J by 3 bases, 10 bases remained unmatched. CDR3 length: 15 amino acids. CDR1 MNHNS and CDR2 SASEGT come from the germline V gene. CDR3 amino acids: CASSTTGDPNYEQYF. The CDR3 nucleotides read TGTGCCAGCAGTACCACAGGGGACCCAAACTACGAGCAGTACTTC.

J is TRBJ2-7 and V is TRBV7-8; D is ambiguous. V lost 2 bases, J lost 7 bases, and 15 bases lay in between. Germline CDR1 reads SGHVS; CDR2 reads FQNEAQ. There are 14 residues in the CDR3. CDR3 sequence reads: CASSLFGTLGEQYF. The CDR3, as DNA: TGTGCCAGCAGCTTATTTGGCACCCTCGGGGAGCAGTACTTC.

The DNA for the CDR3 is TGTGCCTGGAGCCCGGGTGGGGGGTCAGGATCACCCCTCCACTTT. Translated, it gives CAWSPGGGSGSPLHF. V and J are TRBV30 and TRBJ1-6; TRBD1 might be the D (5 bases). Germline V CDR1 and CDR2: GTSNPN, SVGIG (reference sequence). Between the trimmed V and J ends, which lost 3 bases and 10 bases, there was a span of 19 bases. CDR3 length: 15 residues. Full variable domain (outside the CDR3, taken from reference TRBV30 and TRBJ1-6): SQTIHQWPATLVQPVGSPLSLECTVEGTSNPNLYWYRQAAGRGLQLLFYSVGIGQISSEVPQNLSASRPQDRQFILSSKKLLLSDSGFYLCAWSPGGGSGSPLHFGNGTRLTVT.

V is TRBV2 and J is TRBJ2-5; 9 bases align to TRBD2. Unmatched junction bases numbered 5, after V lost 7 bases and J lost 5 bases. Per germline, CDR1 SNHLY and CDR2 FYNNEI. This CDR3 spans 13 amino acids. The CDR3 DNA is TGTGCCAGCACCCTAGCGGGGATCGAGACCCAGTACTTC. This encodes CASTLAGIETQYF.

This clone was observed a single time. The V gene is TRBV5-1, the J gene TRBJ2-1; 12 positions match TRBD2. The CDR3 contains 16 residues. The V gene's germline CDR1 is SGHRS and CDR2 YFSETQ. The junction had 7 bases not matched to a gene; V was cut back by 2 bases and J by 7 bases. The CDR3 bases are TGCGCCAGCAGCTTTACTAGCGGGGGGCCCCAGAATGAGCAGTTCTTC. Amino acids: CASSFTSGGPQNEQFF.

Remarks on this clone: At the DNA level, this CDR3 is encoded by other sequences in the same sample as well. The CDR3 loop is CASRLAGDTGELFF. The CDR3 bases are TGTGCCAGCCGACTAGCGGGGGATACCGGGGAGCTGTTTTTT. This chain connects TRBV6-5 to TRBJ2-2; 12 bases are shared with TRBD2. Trimming cost V 8 bases and J 5 bases; bases outside gene matches: 3. The V gene's germline CDR1 is MNHEY and CDR2 SVGAGI. There are 14 residues in the CDR3.

This rearrangement joins TRBV7-9 to TRBJ2-5; 9 nucleotides align to TRBD2. With V trimmed by 7 bases and J by 5 bases, 8 bases remained unmatched. Looked up from germline, CDR1 is SEHNR and CDR2 is FQNEAQ (reference sequence). CDR3 length equals 14 residues. This CDR3 reads CASNSGGLQETQYF. DNA of the CDR3: TGTGCCAGCAATAGCGGGGGCCTTCAGGAGACCCAGTACTTC.

In this sample, this clone turned up once. The chain employs TRBV30 and TRBJ1-5; 7 nucleotides agree with TRBD1. Unmatched junction bases numbered 4, after V lost 2 bases and J lost 6 bases. CDR1 and CDR2 (germline): GTSNPN, SVGIG (reference sequence). The CDR3 totals 13 residues. In DNA form, the CDR3 reads TGTGCCTGGAGTAGGGGGCGAGGTCAGCCCCAGCATTTT. It yields the protein CAWSRGRGQPQHF.